This T cell receptor (beta chain) was captured by sequencing in a study of human T cells and chemical hapten exposure. Study-wide findings and caveats: Donors had alopecia, so their immune response may differ from healthy people's.

The J segment lost 1 base and the V segment lost 1 base, leaving 6 bases of the junction unmatched. CDR3 length: 16 amino acids. Germline V lookup: CDR1 LGHNA, CDR2 YNFKEQ. This clonotype was recorded at least ten times. Its antigen is still unknown. Described time point: pre-sensitization, week 0. Treatment indicated: therapeutic diphenylcyclopropenone sensitization with weekly scalp DPC. Individual cDNA molecules received unique molecular identifiers in the library. A single record per CDR3 protein comes from TCRdb applying MiXCR to the RACE reads. Of 45,000 to 60,000 distinct CDR3 sequences listed, 8.5% to 10% are singletons.

J is TRBJ1-2 and V is TRBV4-2, with 7 bases that match TRBD1. The receptor was derived from a woman in her forties with alopecia areata. Some clones in this sample may be carry-over from other donors' samples. This specimen was whole blood, taken in connection with sensitization to the hapten diphenylcyclopropenone (DPC). The CDR3 bases are TGTGCCAGCAGCCAAGCCAGACAGGGCAGTAACTATGGCTACACCTTC. It codes for CASSQARQGSNYGYTF.